The sequence of this T cell receptor (beta chain) was determined in a study of OX40 agonist ivuxolimab in advanced cancers. Trimming at V came to 5 bases and at J to 6 bases, leaving 7 bases not matched to a gene. This CDR3 region has 14 residues. CDR1 is SEHNR and CDR2 is FQNEAQ in the germline V gene (reference sequence). Using immunoSEQ multiplex PCR, the repertoire was profiled, and TCRdb retains in-frame clones only, with some absent. The sample carries approximately 100,000 clones, 75% to 95% recorded once. This receptor was taken from an adult with an advanced solid tumor such as melanoma, head and neck, liver or kidney cancer. The chain recombines TRBV7-9 with TRBJ1-1; 9 bases agree with TRBD1. The specimen comprised CD4+ or CD8+ T cells sorted from blood, sampled in a trial of the OX40 agonist ivuxolimab. The DNA of the CDR3 is TGTGCCAGCAGCCGGACAGGGGACACACCTGAAGCTTTCTTT. Residues: CASSRTGDTPEAFF.